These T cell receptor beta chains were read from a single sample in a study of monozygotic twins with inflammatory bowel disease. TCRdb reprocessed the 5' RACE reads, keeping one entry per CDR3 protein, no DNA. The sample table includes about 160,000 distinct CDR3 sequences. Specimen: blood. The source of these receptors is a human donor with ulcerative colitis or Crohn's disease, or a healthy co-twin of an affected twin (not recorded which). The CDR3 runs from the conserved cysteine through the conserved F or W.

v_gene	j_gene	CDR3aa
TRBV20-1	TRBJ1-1	CSARDSGVSTEAFF
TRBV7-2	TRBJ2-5	CASSSSLVGTQETQYF
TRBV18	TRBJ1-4	CASSSGASHEKLFF
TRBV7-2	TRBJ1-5	CASSLGYRGYSNQPQHF
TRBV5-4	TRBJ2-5	CASSPTGVPQETQYF
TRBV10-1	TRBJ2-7	CASRLQGAQSSYEQYF
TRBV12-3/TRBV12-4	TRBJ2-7	CASSPPHIGPASYEQYF
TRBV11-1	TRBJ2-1	CASSLSRGSYNEQFF
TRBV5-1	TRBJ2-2	CASSLGQIVNTGELFF
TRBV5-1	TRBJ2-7	CASSWLAGPYEQYF
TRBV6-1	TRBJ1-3	CASSPGSSGNTIYF
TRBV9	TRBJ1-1	CASSTGPPNTEAFF
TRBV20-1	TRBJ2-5	CSARDSAKGAQETQYF
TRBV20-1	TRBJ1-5	CSAAGQGANQPQHF
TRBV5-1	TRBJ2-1	CASSLGASSSYNEQFF
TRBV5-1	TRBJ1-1	CASSPFRDRDTEAFF